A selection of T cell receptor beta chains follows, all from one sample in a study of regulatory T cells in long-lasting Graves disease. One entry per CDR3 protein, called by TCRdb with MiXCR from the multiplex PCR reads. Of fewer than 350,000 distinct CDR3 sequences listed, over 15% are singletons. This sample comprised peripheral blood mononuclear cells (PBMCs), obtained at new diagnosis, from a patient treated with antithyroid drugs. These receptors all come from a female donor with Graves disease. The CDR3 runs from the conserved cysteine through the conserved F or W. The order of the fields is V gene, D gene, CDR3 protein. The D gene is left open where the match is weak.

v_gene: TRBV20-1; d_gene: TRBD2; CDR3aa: CSARDSSGRDEQYF
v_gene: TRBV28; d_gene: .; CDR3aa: CASSRSLATNEKLFF
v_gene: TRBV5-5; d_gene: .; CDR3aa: CASSLAWTPPDLNTEAFF
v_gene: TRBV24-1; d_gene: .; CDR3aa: CATSRRLGDNEQFF
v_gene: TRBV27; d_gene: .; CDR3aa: CASRGPYNMNTEAFF
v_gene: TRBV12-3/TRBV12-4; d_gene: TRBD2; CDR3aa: CASSSRGGRALKTQYF
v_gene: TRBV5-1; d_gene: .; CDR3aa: CASSLTGENEKLFF
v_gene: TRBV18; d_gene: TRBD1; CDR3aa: CASSPWQGATDTQYF
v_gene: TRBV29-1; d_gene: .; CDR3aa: CSVRLGLETQYF
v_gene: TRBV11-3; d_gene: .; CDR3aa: CASSLARLNGELFF
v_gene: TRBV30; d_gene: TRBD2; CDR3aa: CAWSDPPGGGEETQYF
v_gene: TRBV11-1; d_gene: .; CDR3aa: CASCLGGKDNEQFF
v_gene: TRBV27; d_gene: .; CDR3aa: CASSFSGVLATNTDTQYF
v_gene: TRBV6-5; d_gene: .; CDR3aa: CASSYEAWSQNTEAFF
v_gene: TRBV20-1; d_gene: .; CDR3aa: CSGRGPSREFSYEQYF
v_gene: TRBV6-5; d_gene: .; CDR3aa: CASSSPRPTNEKLFF
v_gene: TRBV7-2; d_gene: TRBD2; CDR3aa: CASSLAAGGGPMNTQYF
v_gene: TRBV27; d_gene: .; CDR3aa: CASSLSFGEGNAEAFF
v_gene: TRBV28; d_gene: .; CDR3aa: CASISTGFNEKLFF
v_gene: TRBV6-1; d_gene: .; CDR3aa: CASKRESGTDTQYF